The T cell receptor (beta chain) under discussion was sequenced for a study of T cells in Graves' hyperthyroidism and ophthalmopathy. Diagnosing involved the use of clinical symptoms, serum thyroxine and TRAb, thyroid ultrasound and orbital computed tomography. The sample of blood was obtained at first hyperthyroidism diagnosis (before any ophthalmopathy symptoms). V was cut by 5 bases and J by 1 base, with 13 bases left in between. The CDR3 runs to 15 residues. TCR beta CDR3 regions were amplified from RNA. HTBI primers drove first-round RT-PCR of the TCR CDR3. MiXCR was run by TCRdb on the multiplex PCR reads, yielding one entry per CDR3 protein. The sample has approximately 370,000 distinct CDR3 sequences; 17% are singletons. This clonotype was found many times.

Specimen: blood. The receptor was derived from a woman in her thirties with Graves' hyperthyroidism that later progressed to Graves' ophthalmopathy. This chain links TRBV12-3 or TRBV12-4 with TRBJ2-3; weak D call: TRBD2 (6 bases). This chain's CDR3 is CASSPGLFGTDTQYF. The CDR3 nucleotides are TGTGCCAGCAGTCCCGGACTATTTGGCACAGATACGCAGTATTTT.